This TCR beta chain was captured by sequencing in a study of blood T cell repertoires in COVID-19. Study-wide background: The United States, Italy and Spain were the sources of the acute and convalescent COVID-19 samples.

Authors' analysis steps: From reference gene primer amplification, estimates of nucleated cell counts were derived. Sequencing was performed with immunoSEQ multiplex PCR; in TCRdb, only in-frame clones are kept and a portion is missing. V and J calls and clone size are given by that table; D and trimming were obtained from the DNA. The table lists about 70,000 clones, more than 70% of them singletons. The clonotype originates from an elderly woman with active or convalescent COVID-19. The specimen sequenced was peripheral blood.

The CDR3 region is CASSQDPRGAHGTQYF. The CDR3 coding sequence is TGCGCCAGCAGCCAAGATCCGCGGGGGGCCCATGGGACCCAGTACTTC. The chain recombines TRBV4-3 with TRBJ2-5; 8 bases map to TRBD2. CDR3 length: 16 amino acids. Germline V gene data show CDR1 as LGHNA and CDR2 as YSLEER. After removal of 0 bases from V and 7 bases from J, the junction contained 10 bases not matched to a gene.